This T cell receptor beta chain was recorded in a study of neurological immune-mediated disorders (dated by TCRdb to the late 2010s). About the study as a whole: Peripheral blood TCR-beta repertoires from HTLV-I-associated myelopathy (HAM/TSP) patients, multiple sclerosis patients and healthy controls were compared by UMI-based sequencing. Alongside PBMC samples, the set of 106 TCR-beta libraries contained longitudinal samples, technical triplicates, and paired CD4+ and CD8+ T-cell subsets that had been sorted. The cohort comprised 68 subjects: around 15 HAM/TSP patients, roughly 34 multiple sclerosis patients and around 20 healthy controls. Broader findings and caveats from the paper: The highest TCR clonal expansion was observed in HAM/TSP patients, whereas the lowest was observed in MS patients, even when compared with healthy controls. Expanded clones from different subjects shared no identical CDR3 amino acid sequences, which suggests that TCR-beta repertoires were private in all groups.

The healthy controls were volunteers from a blood bank in Maryland, USA. For the unsorted PBMC libraries, 2 million PBMCs were stored in RNAlater at -80 degrees C until RNA extraction and were used to generate the libraries. PBMCs were separated from peripheral blood using Ficoll-Hypaque density gradient centrifugation and then cryopreserved in liquid nitrogen. cDNA was synthesized by template-switch 5'RACE using a primer carrying a 10-nucleotide random unique molecular identifier by which each TCR transcript was tagged. Every sequencing run yielded over 180 million TCR-beta sequences covering 15-18 subjects. The RNeasy kit was used for extraction of total RNA. The KAPA Real-time Library Amplification kit was used to amplify TCR-beta VDJ regions with primers for the TCR constant region and the 5'RACE anchor. A first PCR added sample indexes and Illumina adaptors, and a second PCR then raised library yield. The roughly 650 bp TCR product was size-selected on a 2% E-gel SizeSelection system after Ampure bead purification. Before pooling, library quality was assessed on a Bioanalyzer, concentration was determined with Qubit, and library quantification was performed with the Kapa Library Quantification kit. An Illumina HiSeq 2500 was used to sequence the libraries paired-end at 2 x 150 bp. To increase sequence diversity, roughly 24-31% phiX was spiked into each library pool. Regarding the original processing steps: Quality-filtered reads were processed with the UMI-based MiGEC pipeline, and over 90% of raw TCR sequences were removed by the MiGEC pipeline during error correction. IMGT germline references were used for aligning VDJ genes, and each clonotype was defined as a unique CDR3 amino acid sequence together with its V-J genes. Clonal expansion, Shannon diversity and CDR3 relatedness were evaluated with VDJtools (CalcPairwiseDistances, ClusterSamples), while phylogenetic trees were built in CLCbio workbench. Expanded clones were defined as having at least 8 unique UMIs, based on coefficient-of-variation modelling across technical triplicates. TCRdb applied fastp at Q25 and MiXCR to the public reads, then kept only in-frame beta chains. Identical CDR3 proteins give one entry, which carries the most common genes and DNA. TCRdb, not the original authors, processed these V and J calls. The sample table records about 51,000 distinct CDR3 sequences; 16% of these occur just once. Of the sample, 4.4% is held by the ten largest clones.

This clonotype was counted many times. The specificity of this receptor is unknown. Within one base of it there is no much larger clone, and no base qualities were kept. The germline V gene sets CDR1 to SGHRS and CDR2 to YFSETQ. V is cut by 6 bases and J by 6 bases, and the space between the germline ends is 16 bases. The CDR3 holds 15 amino acids from the cysteine to the phenylalanine. Of the read, only the CDR3 DNA is kept; its 45 bases are in frame from base 1. Sequenced input: PBMCs. The origin of this receptor is a man aged 55 to 70 in good health. Recombination linked TRBV5-1 to TRBJ1-6; the D gene is possibly TRBD1, with 5 bases matching. The bases are TGCGCCAGCAACCCAGCAGGGTCATCTAATTCACCCCTCCACTTT. This sequence encodes CASNPAGSSNSPLHF.